A selection of T cell receptor beta chains follows, all from one sample in a study of blood T cell repertoires in COVID-19. Data came from immunoSEQ multiplex PCR; TCRdb stores just in-frame clones and leaves some out. The data contain 76,000 or so clones, around nine tenths of them singletons. The sequencing sample was made of peripheral blood. These receptors came from a human donor in a cohort sampled during active COVID-19. CDR3s include the opening cysteine and the closing phenylalanine or tryptophan. A D gene is named only where the DNA matches it firmly. Clone size appears in some rows only: once, few, many, or a class for an expanded clone.

v_call	j_call	cdr3_length	clone_size	d_call	cdr3_aa	cdr3_nt
TRBV29-1	TRBJ1-2	11	NA	NA	CSVHRGVGYTF	TGCAGCGTTCATCGGGGAGTTGGCTACACCTTC
TRBV25-1	TRBJ2-5	15	NA	TRBD1	CASSPLTGDRETQYF	TGTGCCAGCAGTCCTCTGACAGGGGACCGGGAGACCCAGTACTTC
TRBV7-2	TRBJ2-3	14	NA	NA	CASSLLGPGDTQYF	TGTGCCAGCAGCTTACTAGGCCCGGGGGATACGCAGTATTTT
TRBV2	TRBJ1-1	13	NA	NA	CASSPGPNTEAFF	TGTGCCAGCAGCCCTGGGCCGAACACTGAAGCTTTCTTT
TRBV27	TRBJ2-1	13	NA	NA	CASSLSSYNEQFF	TGTGCCAGCAGTCTAAGCTCCTACAATGAGCAGTTCTTC
TRBV5-1	TRBJ2-3	15	once	NA	CASSFASSGTDTQYF	TGCGCCAGCAGCTTTGCTTCTAGCGGCACAGATACGCAGTATTTT
TRBV2	TRBJ2-5	12	NA	TRBD1	CASSRQGQTQYF	TGTGCCAGCAGTCGACAGGGACAGACCCAGTACTTC
TRBV18	TRBJ2-5	14	NA	NA	CASSPGQTPETQYF	TGTGCCAGCTCACCCGGACAGACTCCAGAGACCCAGTACTTC
TRBV27	TRBJ1-4	15	once	TRBD1	CASSIGQATNEKLFF	TGTGCCAGCAGTATCGGACAGGCAACTAATGAAAAACTGTTTTTT
TRBV11-3	TRBJ2-1	16	NA	TRBD1	CASSPGQGRSYNEQFF	TGTGCCAGCAGCCCGGGACAGGGAAGGTCCTACAATGAGCAGTTCTTC
TRBV24-1	TRBJ2-1	17	NA	TRBD2	CATSETPTSGGYNEQFF	TGTGCCACCAGTGAAACGCCTACTAGCGGGGGCTACAATGAGCAGTTCTTC
TRBV9	TRBJ1-1	13	NA	NA	CASSAAMNTEAFF	TGTGCCAGCAGCGCTGCTATGAACACTGAAGCTTTCTTT
TRBV7-6	TRBJ2-5	17	NA	TRBD2	CASSSKGFPSGGKTQYF	TGTGCCAGCAGCTCAAAAGGGTTCCCTAGCGGGGGTAAGACCCAGTACTTC
TRBV7-7	TRBJ1-5	15	NA	TRBD1	CASSSNRGWGQPQHF	TGTGCTAGCAGTAGCAACAGGGGTTGGGGTCAGCCCCAGCATTTT
TRBV7-9	TRBJ1-2	13	NA	NA	CASSLAQDFGYTF	TGTGCCAGCAGCTTAGCCCAGGACTTTGGCTACACCTTC
TRBV6-1	TRBJ2-4	16	NA	TRBD1	CASSDIGGLYKNIQYF	TGTGCCAGCAGTGATATAGGGGGCTTATACAAAAACATTCAGTACTTC
TRBV4-2	TRBJ1-1	15	NA	TRBD1	CASSVDRWMGTEAFF	TGTGCCAGCAGCGTGGACAGGTGGATGGGGACTGAAGCTTTCTTT
TRBV7-7	TRBJ2-2	17	NA	NA	CASSSSLGGANTGELFF	TGTGCCAGCAGCTCATCTCTTGGAGGCGCGAACACCGGGGAGCTGTTTTTT
TRBV4-2	TRBJ1-2	16	NA	NA	CASSQEYNLANYGYTF	TGTGCCAGCAGCCAAGAATACAACCTAGCTAACTATGGCTACACCTTC
TRBV7-9	TRBJ1-2	16	NA	TRBD1	CASSNGEGAVRYGYTF	TGTGCCAGCAGCAACGGAGAGGGGGCGGTTAGGTATGGCTACACCTTC
TRBV18	TRBJ2-5	18	NA	TRBD1	CASSPATGRDRERETQYF	TGTGCCAGCTCACCAGCCACGGGCCGGGACAGGGAGAGAGAGACCCAGTACTTC
TRBV6-2/TRBV6-3	TRBJ2-5	13	NA	NA	CASSYDSQETQYF	TGTGCCAGCAGTTACGACAGCCAAGAGACCCAGTACTTC
TRBV18	TRBJ1-3	15	NA	NA	CASSPRGGSGNTIYF	TGTGCCAGCTCACCACGGGGGGGCTCTGGAAACACCATATATTTT
TRBV21-1	TRBJ1-5	15	once	NA	CAEPWGGYSNQPQHF	TGTGCCGAACCTTGGGGGGGGTATAGCAATCAGCCCCAGCATTTT
TRBV5-6	TRBJ2-7	12	NA	NA	CASSSRVGEQYF	TGTGCCAGCAGCTCGAGGGTTGGGGAGCAGTACTTC
TRBV3-1/TRBV3-2	TRBJ1-5	16	NA	NA	CASSPWGEGSNQPQHF	TGTGCCAGCAGCCCGTGGGGGGAGGGTAGCAATCAGCCCCAGCATTTT
TRBV6-5	TRBJ1-5	12	NA	NA	CASRQVGQPQHF	TGTGCCAGCAGACAGGTAGGGCAGCCCCAGCATTTT
TRBV27	TRBJ1-1	15	NA	NA	CASSLTGGLNTEAFF	TGTGCCAGCAGTTTAACAGGCGGTTTGAACACTGAAGCTTTCTTT
TRBV12-3/TRBV12-4	TRBJ1-1	13	NA	NA	CASSSGGVTEAFF	TGTGCCAGCAGTTCGGGAGGGGTTACTGAAGCTTTCTTT
TRBV5-1	TRBJ2-7	15	NA	TRBD1	CASSWDPGQVYEQYF	TGCGCCAGCAGCTGGGATCCGGGACAGGTCTACGAGCAGTACTTC
TRBV6-1	TRBJ2-5	16	NA	NA	CASSELKGGDFETQYF	TGTGCCAGCAGTGAACTCAAGGGGGGGGACTTCGAGACCCAGTACTTC
TRBV19	TRBJ1-2	17	NA	TRBD1	CASSIPQRTGGIYGYTF	TGTGCCAGTAGTATACCCCAGCGGACAGGGGGCATCTATGGCTACACCTTC
TRBV7-2	TRBJ1-4	15	NA	NA	CASSGTGTGAGKLFF	TGTGCCAGCAGCGGAACAGGGACCGGGGCGGGCAAACTGTTTTTT
TRBV7-2	TRBJ2-5	16	NA	NA	CASSLVIRSGQETQYF	TGTGCCAGCAGCTTAGTTATTCGTAGCGGCCAAGAGACCCAGTACTTC
TRBV6-6	TRBJ2-2	15	NA	NA	CASSFEGPGTGELFF	TGTGCCAGCAGTTTCGAGGGCCCCGGCACCGGGGAGCTGTTTTTT
TRBV12-5	TRBJ2-3	13	NA	NA	CASGPRETDTQYF	TGTGCTAGTGGTCCCCGGGAGACAGATACGCAGTATTTT
TRBV5-4	TRBJ2-1	16	NA	TRBD2	CASSLEAGGHLGEQFF	TGTGCCAGCAGCTTGGAAGCGGGGGGGCACCTCGGTGAGCAGTTCTTC
TRBV5-1	TRBJ1-3	14	once	NA	CASSLGGDGNTIYF	TGCGCCAGCAGCTTGGGTGGAGATGGAAACACCATATATTTT
TRBV5-6	TRBJ1-5	16	NA	NA	CASSLGGRISNQPQHF	TGTGCCAGCAGCTTGGGAGGGCGGATTAGCAATCAGCCCCAGCATTTT
TRBV19	TRBJ1-5	14	NA	NA	CATRKEVTNQPQHF	TGTGCCACCAGAAAGGAGGTTACCAATCAGCCCCAGCATTTT
TRBV7-8	TRBJ1-3	16	NA	NA	CASSLASGFSGNTIYF	TGTGCCAGCAGCTTAGCGTCCGGTTTCTCTGGAAACACCATATATTTT
TRBV29-1	TRBJ2-3	15	NA	NA	CSVERTSFGTDTQYF	TGCAGCGTTGAACGTACTAGCTTCGGCACAGATACGCAGTATTTT
TRBV6-5	TRBJ1-2	14	NA	TRBD1	CASSPKTGNYGYTF	TGTGCCAGCAGTCCAAAGACAGGGAACTATGGCTACACCTTC
TRBV18	TRBJ1-1	13	NA	NA	CASSPTENTEAFF	TGTGCCAGCTCACCCACAGAGAACACTGAAGCTTTCTTT
TRBV12-3/TRBV12-4	TRBJ1-2	12	NA	TRBD1	CASRTGTHGYTF	TGTGCCAGCAGGACAGGGACCCATGGCTACACCTTC
TRBV18	TRBJ1-1	14	NA	NA	CASSPPGGGIEAFF	TGTGCCAGCTCACCACCGGGCGGGGGCATTGAAGCTTTCTTT
TRBV5-6	TRBJ2-2	16	NA	TRBD1	CASSLYRGVNTGELFF	TGTGCCAGCAGCCTCTACAGGGGCGTGAACACCGGGGAGCTGTTTTTT
TRBV7-2	TRBJ1-1	14	NA	NA	CASSFQGLGTEAFF	TGTGCCAGCAGCTTTCAGGGGTTGGGAACTGAAGCTTTCTTT
TRBV7-6	TRBJ2-1	16	NA	NA	CASSSAGYSRMGEQFF	TGTGCCAGCAGCTCGGCAGGGTACAGCCGAATGGGTGAGCAGTTCTTC
TRBV5-4	TRBJ2-5	16	NA	TRBD1	CASSLGDRGLEETQYF	TGTGCCAGCAGCTTGGGGGACAGGGGGCTAGAGGAGACCCAGTACTTC
TRBV5-1	TRBJ2-3	15	NA	NA	CASSLGRLASDTQYF	TGCGCCAGCAGCTTGGGTAGGCTAGCCTCAGATACGCAGTATTTT
TRBV19	TRBJ1-1	15	NA	NA	CASSGQGGLWTEAFF	TGTGCCAGTAGTGGGCAGGGCGGATTGTGGACTGAAGCTTTCTTT
TRBV6-2/TRBV6-3	TRBJ1-2	12	NA	NA	CASSKPNGGYTF	TGTGCCAGCAGTAAGCCCAACGGGGGCTACACCTTC
TRBV15	TRBJ2-5	16	NA	TRBD1	CATSRNPGQGGETQYF	TGTGCCACCAGCAGAAACCCGGGACAGGGAGGAGAGACCCAGTACTTC
TRBV19	TRBJ1-2	14	NA	NA	CASTTGLANYGYTF	TGTGCCAGTACTACAGGGTTAGCTAACTATGGCTACACCTTC
TRBV19	TRBJ2-1	15	NA	NA	CASSIGAVSDNEQFF	TGTGCCAGTAGTATAGGGGCAGTTTCTGACAATGAGCAGTTCTTC
TRBV7-8	TRBJ1-6	18	NA	NA	CASSLAPGRQGYNSPLHF	TGTGCCAGCAGCTTAGCGCCGGGTCGGCAGGGGTATAATTCACCCCTCCACTTT